This TCR beta chain was recovered during a study of blood T cell repertoires in COVID-19. Across the study: Samples representing acute and convalescent COVID-19 were sourced from the United States, Italy and Spain. Sample material is recorded as cDNA or gDNA derived from T cells, B-cell-depleted T cells, or PBMCs.

This CDR3 is 14 amino acids long. The ends were cut back, 2 bases at V and 2 bases at J, with 11 bases in the middle. From germline, CDR1 is SGDLS and CDR2 YYNGEE. Under the authors' procedure: Estimation of nucleated cell counts relied on the amplification of reference gene primers. This table comes from immunoSEQ multiplex PCR, and its TCRdb copy is limited to in-frame clones, with some not included. V, J and clone size are those of that table, while D and trimming were read from the DNA. The sample contains tens of thousands of clones, more than 70% of which appear only once. Sequenced input: peripheral blood. The chain carries TRBV9 and TRBJ2-7; a possible D gene is TRBD2 (6 bases). The receptor's source is a woman older than 75 with acute or convalescent COVID-19. CDR3 bases: TGTGCCAGCAGCGTCCGACTAGATGCCTACGAGCAGTACTTC. Its protein is CASSVRLDAYEQYF.